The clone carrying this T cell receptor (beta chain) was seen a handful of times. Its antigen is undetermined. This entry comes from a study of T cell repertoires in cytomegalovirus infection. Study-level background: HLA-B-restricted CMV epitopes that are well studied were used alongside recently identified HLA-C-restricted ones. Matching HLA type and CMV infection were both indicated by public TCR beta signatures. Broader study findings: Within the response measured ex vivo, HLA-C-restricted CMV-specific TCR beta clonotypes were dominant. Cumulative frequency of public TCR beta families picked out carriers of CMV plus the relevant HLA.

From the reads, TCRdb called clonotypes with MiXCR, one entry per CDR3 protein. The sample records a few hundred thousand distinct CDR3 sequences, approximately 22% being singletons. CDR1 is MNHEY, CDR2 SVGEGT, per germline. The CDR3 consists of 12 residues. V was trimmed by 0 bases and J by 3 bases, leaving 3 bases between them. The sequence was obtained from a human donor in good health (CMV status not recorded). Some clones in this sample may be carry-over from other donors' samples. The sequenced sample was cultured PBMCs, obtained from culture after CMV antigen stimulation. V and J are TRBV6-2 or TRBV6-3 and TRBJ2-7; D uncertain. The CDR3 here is CASSYSYYEQYF. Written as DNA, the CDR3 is TGTGCCAGCAGTTACTCTTACTACGAGCAGTACTTC.